This TCR beta chain is drawn from a study of blood T cell repertoires in COVID-19. The wider study: There were acute and convalescent COVID-19 samples, and they came from the United States, Italy and Spain.

Here immunoSEQ multiplex PCR was the method, and the copy in TCRdb shows in-frame clones only, minus some. Here the sample spans about 24,000 clones, approximately 91% being singletons. From germline, CDR1 is SGHTA and CDR2 FQGTGA. V was pared by 5 bases and J by 1 base, with 17 bases between. CDR3 length equals 16 residues. The receptor was isolated from a woman between 65 and 79 years old with active COVID-19. This chain connects TRBV7-3 to TRBJ1-1; D is possibly TRBD1 (5 bases). Sequenced: peripheral blood. The CDR3 region has the DNA TGTGCCAGCAGCCCCCGGGGGGGGGAGAGGAACACTGAAGCTTTCTTT. Translation: CASSPRGGERNTEAFF.